This is a list of T cell receptor beta chains from one sample in a study of blood T cells in healthy people across ages. TCRdb redid the calling of the 5' RACE reads with MiXCR, one entry per CDR3 protein. The table records around 1.5 million distinct CDR3 sequences, approximately 32% of them present only once. The sequenced sample was blood. These receptors were obtained from a young woman in good health. The CDR3 runs from the conserved cysteine through the conserved F or W. The order of the fields is J gene, clone size, D gene, V gene, CDR3 DNA, CDR3 protein. The D gene is left open where the match is weak. Clone size is shown for a subset of rows, as once, few, many or a class of expanded clone.

J gene: TRBJ1-4; clone size: .; D gene: .; V gene: TRBV5-1; CDR3 DNA: TGCGCCAGCAGCTCCGCCGTGGGGGTTAATGAAAAACTGTTTTTT; CDR3 protein: CASSSAVGVNEKLFF
J gene: TRBJ1-2; clone size: .; D gene: .; V gene: TRBV6-1; CDR3 DNA: TGTGCCAGCAGTGAACGGGGGGTAGGCTACACCTTC; CDR3 protein: CASSERGVGYTF
J gene: TRBJ1-5; clone size: .; D gene: .; V gene: TRBV20-1; CDR3 DNA: TGCAGTGCTCGCGGTCTTAGGAGCAGTCAGCCCCAGCATTTT; CDR3 protein: CSARGLRSSQPQHF
J gene: TRBJ2-3; clone size: many; D gene: .; V gene: TRBV7-3; CDR3 DNA: TGTGCCAGCAGCCAAGGGATAGGTTGGGATACGCAGTATTTT; CDR3 protein: CASSQGIGWDTQYF
J gene: TRBJ2-7; clone size: few; D gene: .; V gene: TRBV6-1; CDR3 DNA: TGTGCCAGTACGGACCCGAAAAGGTACGAGCAGTACTTC; CDR3 protein: CASTDPKRYEQYF
J gene: TRBJ2-3; clone size: .; D gene: .; V gene: TRBV9; CDR3 DNA: TGTGCCAGCAGCCAGATTAGCACAGATACGCAGTATTTT; CDR3 protein: CASSQISTDTQYF
J gene: TRBJ2-1; clone size: .; D gene: .; V gene: TRBV27; CDR3 DNA: TGTGTCAGCAGTCCCACAAGGAGGCAGGGTAGTAATGAGCAGTTCTTC; CDR3 protein: CVSSPTRRQGSNEQFF
J gene: TRBJ2-3; clone size: few; D gene: TRBD2; V gene: TRBV5-6; CDR3 DNA: TGTGCCAGCAGCTTGGGGACTAGTCAAGATACGCAGTATTTT; CDR3 protein: CASSLGTSQDTQYF
J gene: TRBJ2-7; clone size: few; D gene: TRBD1; V gene: TRBV5-1; CDR3 DNA: TGCGCCAGCAGCTTAACAGGGGTCCCCTACGAGCAGTACTTC; CDR3 protein: CASSLTGVPYEQYF
J gene: TRBJ2-7; clone size: few; D gene: .; V gene: TRBV7-8; CDR3 DNA: TGTGCCAGCAGCGAACTAGGAACCCTTTACGAGCAGTACTTC; CDR3 protein: CASSELGTLYEQYF